Each of the 16 T cell receptor beta chains below was sequenced from the same sample in a study of vaccination and CD4 T cells after COVID-19. Cultured CD4+ T-cell DNA underwent Oncomine TCR Beta short-read sequencing. TCRdb passed the PCR reads through MiXCR, listing each CDR3 protein once. The table has more than 11,000 distinct CDR3 sequences, less than 55% seen once. Treatment noted: roughly ten-day PBMC culture with coronavirus spike peptide pools or control peptides (ViraFEST assay). For these TCRs, the target antigens are not known. Sequencing used CD4+ T cells from blood, cultured in vitro. The receptors shown here come from a human donor who had recovered from COVID-19.

This clonotype has just one count. The chain combines TRBV20-1 with TRBJ2-7, with 12 bases aligning to TRBD2. This CDR3 contains 15 residues. Losses at the gene ends were 1 base for V and 3 bases for J; bases not matched to a gene: 4. Per germline, CDR1 DFQATT and CDR2 SNEGSKA (reference sequence). The CDR3 DNA sequence: TGCAGTGCTAGAGTTCTACTAGCGGGGGGCTACGAGCAGTACTTC. Encoded protein: CSARVLLAGGYEQYF.

The chain has TRBV20-1 and TRBJ2-2; D perhaps matches TRBD2 (6 bases). This CDR3 has 15 amino acids. The V and J ends lost 1 base and 4 bases respectively, with 13 bases between them. Germline V gene sequence: CDR1 DFQATT, CDR2 SNEGSKA (reference sequence). In nucleotides, the CDR3 is TGCAGTGCTAGAGGGGGTCGGAGGGGCACCGGGGAGCTGTTTTTT. The encoded protein is CSARGGRRGTGELFF.

The chain uses TRBV20-1 and TRBJ1-4; D remains unclear. V shed 6 bases and J shed 6 bases, with 14 bases lying between them. Germline V gene lookup returns CDR1 DFQATT and CDR2 SNEGSKA (reference sequence). CDR3 length equals 13 residues. The CDR3 sequence is CSAPEGGHEKLFF. CDR3 nucleotides: TGCAGTGCGCCAGAGGGCGGTCATGAAAAACTGTTTTTT.

The rearrangement joins TRBV28 to TRBJ2-7; D not certain. In germline, CDR1 is MDHEN, CDR2 SYDVKM. V lost 10 bases to trimming and J lost 5 bases, with 24 bases between them. CDR3 length: 15 amino acids. The CDR3 nucleotides are TGTGCCACCACTCACTCCCCGTCCCATCGGCACGAGCAGTACTTC. Translation: CATTHSPSHRHEQYF.

The chain combines TRBV28 with TRBJ1-6, with 9 bases matching TRBD1. The V gene's germline CDR1 is MDHEN and CDR2 SYDVKM. V was pared by 5 bases and J by 9 bases, with 11 bases of the junction left unmatched. The CDR3 covers 16 residues. The CDR3 protein is CASSVTDRGRSSPLHF. The DNA for the CDR3 is TGTGCCAGCAGTGTCACGGACAGGGGACGGTCTTCACCCCTCCACTTT.

This clonotype was counted a few times. The chain carries TRBV27 and TRBJ1-2; no reliable D call. V was trimmed by 7 bases and J by 7 bases, leaving 16 bases between them. The CDR3 runs 13 residues. Germline V gives CDR1 MNHEY, CDR2 SMNVEV (reference sequence). CDR3 loop: CASTQQGSFGYTF. The CDR3 DNA follows: TGTGCCAGCACCCAACAAGGATCGTTTGGCTACACCTTC.

The rearrangement uses TRBV20-1 and TRBJ1-6; no clear D gene. Per the germline V gene, CDR1 is DFQATT and CDR2 is SNEGSKA (reference sequence). The CDR3 consists of 16 residues. The ends were cut back, 8 bases at V and 7 bases at J, with 24 bases in the middle. In DNA, the CDR3 is TGCAGTCCTGAGGGTTTTGAGACAAGACGAAATTCACCCCTCCACTTT. Its translation is CSPEGFETRRNSPLHF.

In its sample, this clonotype was seen a few times. CDR3 sequence reads: CSARRGPGRSGTEAFF. In DNA form, the CDR3 reads TGCAGTGCTAGACGGGGGCCAGGGAGATCGGGCACTGAAGCTTTCTTT. The J gene is TRBJ1-1, the V gene TRBV20-1; perhaps TRBD1 as D (6 bases). This CDR3 has 16 amino acids. Germline-derived CDR1 and CDR2 are DFQATT and SNEGSKA (reference sequence). Trimming stripped 2 bases from V and 4 bases from J, with 20 bases between.

This clonotype was counted only a few times. The rearrangement links TRBV19 to TRBJ1-2, with 10 bases identical to TRBD1. Trimming at V came to 10 bases and at J to 7 bases, leaving 6 bases not matched to a gene. CDR3 size: 12 residues. Germline V CDR1 and CDR2: LNHDA, SQIVND (reference sequence). CDR3 in amino acids: CATGDRGGGYTF. CDR3 sequence (DNA): TGTGCCACAGGGGACAGGGGCGGTGGCTACACCTTC.

This chain connects TRBV20-1 to TRBJ1-2; D gene ambiguous. The CDR3 runs to 11 residues. Trimming shortened V by 1 base and J by 5 bases, and 5 bases separated the two germline ends. CDR1 and CDR2 (germline): DFQATT, SNEGSKA (reference sequence). CDR3 coding DNA: TGCAGTGCTAGAGTTGGGTATGGCTACACCTTC. Its protein product is CSARVGYGYTF.

This sequence joins TRBV5-1 and TRBJ2-3; maybe TRBD1 (6 bases). The CDR3 has 15 residues. Germline lookup yields CDR1 SGHRS and CDR2 YFSETQ. The V gene lost 0 bases and the J gene lost 6 bases, with 14 bases spanning the gap. The CDR3 DNA reads as TGCGCCAGCAGCTTGGCCTCCCGGCAGGGGGATACGCAGTATTTT. Protein product: CASSLASRQGDTQYF.

V is TRBV2 and J is TRBJ2-5; TRBD1 agrees at 9 bases. This CDR3 has 14 residues. Germline V gives CDR1 SNHLY, CDR2 FYNNEI. Trimming cost V 7 bases and J 1 base; bases outside gene matches: 4. This CDR3 reads CASNDRGSQETQYF. In DNA, the CDR3 is TGTGCCAGCAACGACAGGGGGAGCCAAGAGACCCAGTACTTC.

V usage is TRBV20-1 and J usage is TRBJ2-7; tentatively, D is TRBD1 (6 bases). The length of the CDR3 is 12 residues. Between the trimmed V and J ends, which lost 6 bases and 0 bases, there was a span of 9 bases. Germline V CDR1 and CDR2: DFQATT, SNEGSKA (reference sequence). Here the CDR3 reads CSAGHSSYEQYF. Here the CDR3 DNA reads TGCAGTGCGGGACATAGCTCCTACGAGCAGTACTTC.

This clonotype was detected a few times. CDR3 in amino acids: CASSVRLAGSTGELFF. CDR3 bases: TGTGCCAGCAGCGTTCGACTAGCGGGAAGTACCGGGGAGCTGTTTTTT. The chain uses TRBV9 and TRBJ2-2, with TRBD2 matching over 11 bases. Germline CDR1 SGDLS, CDR2 YYNGEE. J lost 5 bases, V lost 2 bases, and 5 bases had no gene match. CDR3 length: 16 amino acids.

The chain recombines TRBV12-3 or TRBV12-4 with TRBJ2-3; 7 positions agree with TRBD2. The CDR3 runs to 13 residues. Trimming took 8 bases from V and 1 from J; bases not matched to a gene: 3. The chain's CDR3 is CASRTSGTDTQYF. CDR3 coding DNA: TGTGCCAGCCGAACTAGCGGCACAGATACGCAGTATTTT.

This clonotype was seen only a few times. The J gene is TRBJ2-2, the V gene TRBV29-1; 8 nucleotides agree with TRBD1. This CDR3 spans 17 amino acids. The junction had 14 bases not matched to a gene; V was cut back by 6 bases and J by 2 bases. The germline CDR1 and CDR2 sequences are SQVTM and ANQGSEA. CDR3 sequence: CSVVPKVRGLNTGELFF. CDR3 coding DNA: TGCAGCGTCGTCCCAAAGGTCAGGGGGCTAAACACCGGGGAGCTGTTTTTT.